The present entry profiles one TCR beta chain with its context. The length of the CDR3 is 15 residues. The germline V and J ends were trimmed by 2 bases and 1 base, with 11 bases remaining between them. CDR1 is MDHEN and CDR2 is SYDVKM in the germline V gene. The source of the sample is a study of early T cells in non-severe SARS-CoV-2 infection. TCRdb independently ran MiXCR on the 5' RACE reads; one entry per CDR3 protein. The sample contains roughly 60,000 distinct CDR3 sequences, about 8% of which appear only once. The specimen sequenced was whole blood. The receptor's source is an adult who was a healthcare worker with PCR-confirmed SARS-CoV-2 infection or an uninfected control (not recorded which). The chain is built from TRBV28 and TRBJ1-1; a possible D gene is TRBD1 (6 bases). DNA for the CDR3: TGTGCCAGCAGTTTAACAGGGACACGGAACACTGAAGCTTTCTTT. Protein sequence: CASSLTGTRNTEAFF.